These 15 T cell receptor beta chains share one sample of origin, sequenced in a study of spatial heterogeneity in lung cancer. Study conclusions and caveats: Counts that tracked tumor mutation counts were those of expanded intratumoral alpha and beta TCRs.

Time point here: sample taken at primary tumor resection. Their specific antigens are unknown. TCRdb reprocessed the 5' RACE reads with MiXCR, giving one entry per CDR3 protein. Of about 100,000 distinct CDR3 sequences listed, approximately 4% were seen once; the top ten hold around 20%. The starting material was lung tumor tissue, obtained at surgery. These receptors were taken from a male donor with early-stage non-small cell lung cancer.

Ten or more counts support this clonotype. The CDR3 coding sequence is TGCAGTGCTAGAGCCTTACTAGCGGGAGTCAATGAGCAGTTCTTC. It encodes CSARALLAGVNEQFF. The rearrangement uses TRBV20-1 and TRBJ2-1; 11 bases map to TRBD2. Germline values: CDR1 DFQATT, CDR2 SNEGSKA (reference sequence). V gave up 1 base and J gave up 6 bases; unmatched junction bases: 5. The CDR3 has 15 amino acids.

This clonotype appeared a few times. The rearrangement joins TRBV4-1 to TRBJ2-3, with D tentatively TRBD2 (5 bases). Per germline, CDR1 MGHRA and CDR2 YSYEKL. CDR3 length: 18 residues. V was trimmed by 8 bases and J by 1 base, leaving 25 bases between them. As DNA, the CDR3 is TGCGCCAGCGTCGCTGTACTAGGTTCCCCACCGGGCACAGATACGCAGTATTTT. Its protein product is CASVAVLGSPPGTDTQYF.

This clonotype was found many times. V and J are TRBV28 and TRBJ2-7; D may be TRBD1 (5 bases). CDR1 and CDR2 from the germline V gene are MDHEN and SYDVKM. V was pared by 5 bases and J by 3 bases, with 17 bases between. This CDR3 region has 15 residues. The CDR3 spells CASSPPVDIYYEQYF. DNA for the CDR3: TGTGCCAGCAGTCCCCCCGTGGACATTTACTACGAGCAGTACTTC.

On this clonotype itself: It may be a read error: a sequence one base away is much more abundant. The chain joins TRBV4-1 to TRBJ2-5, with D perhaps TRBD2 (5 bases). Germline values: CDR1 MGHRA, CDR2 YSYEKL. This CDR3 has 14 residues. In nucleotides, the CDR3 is TGCGCCAGCAGCCAAGCTAGCAGACAAGAGACCCTGTACTTC. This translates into CASSQASRQETLYF.

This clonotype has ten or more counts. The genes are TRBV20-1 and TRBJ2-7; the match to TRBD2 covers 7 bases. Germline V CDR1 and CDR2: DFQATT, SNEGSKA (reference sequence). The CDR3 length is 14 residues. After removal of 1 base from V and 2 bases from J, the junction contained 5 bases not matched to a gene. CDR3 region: CSARGASGPYEQYF. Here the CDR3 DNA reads TGCAGTGCTAGAGGGGCTAGCGGTCCCTACGAGCAGTACTTC.

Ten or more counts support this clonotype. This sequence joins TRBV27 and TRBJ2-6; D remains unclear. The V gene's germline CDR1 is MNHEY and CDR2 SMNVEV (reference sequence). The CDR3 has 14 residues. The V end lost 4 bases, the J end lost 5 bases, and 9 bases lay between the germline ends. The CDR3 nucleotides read TGTGCCAGCAGTTCTGGGTCCAGGGCCAACGTCCTGACTTTC. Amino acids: CASSSGSRANVLTF.

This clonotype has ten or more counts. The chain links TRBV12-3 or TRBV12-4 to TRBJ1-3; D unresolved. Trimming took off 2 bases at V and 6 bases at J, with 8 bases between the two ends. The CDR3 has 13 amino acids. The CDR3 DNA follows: TGTGCCAGCAGTTTAAACGGTTTAAACACCATATATTTT. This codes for CASSLNGLNTIYF.

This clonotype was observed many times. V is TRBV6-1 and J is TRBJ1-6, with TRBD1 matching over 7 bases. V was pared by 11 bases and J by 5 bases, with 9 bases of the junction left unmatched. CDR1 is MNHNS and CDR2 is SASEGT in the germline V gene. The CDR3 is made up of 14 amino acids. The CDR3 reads CAGRRDRDNSPLHF. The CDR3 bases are TGTGCCGGCCGCCGGGACAGAGATAATTCACCCCTCCACTTT.

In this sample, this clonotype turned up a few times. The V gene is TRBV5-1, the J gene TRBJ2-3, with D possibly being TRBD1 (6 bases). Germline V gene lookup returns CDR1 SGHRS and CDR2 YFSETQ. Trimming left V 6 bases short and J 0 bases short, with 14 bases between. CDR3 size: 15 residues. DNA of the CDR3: TGCGCCAGCATGCTGGGACACCCCAGCACAGATACGCAGTATTTT. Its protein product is CASMLGHPSTDTQYF.

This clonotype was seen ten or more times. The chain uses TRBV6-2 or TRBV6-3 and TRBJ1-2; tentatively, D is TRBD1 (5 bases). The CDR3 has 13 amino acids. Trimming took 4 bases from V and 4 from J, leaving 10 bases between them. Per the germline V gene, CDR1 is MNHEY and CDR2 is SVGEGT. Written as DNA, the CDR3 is TGTGCCAGCAGTTGGGGGTTCCGCTATGGCTACACCTTC. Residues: CASSWGFRYGYTF.

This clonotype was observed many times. This CDR3 is CSVPLGDSNYGYTF. The CDR3 DNA reads TGCAGCGTTCCTTTAGGGGACAGTAACTATGGCTACACCTTC. This chain joins TRBV29-1 and TRBJ1-2; TRBD1 matches 7 bases. From germline, CDR1 is SQVTM and CDR2 ANQGSEA. There are 14 residues in the CDR3. After removal of 5 bases from V and 1 base from J, the junction contained 7 bases not matched to a gene.

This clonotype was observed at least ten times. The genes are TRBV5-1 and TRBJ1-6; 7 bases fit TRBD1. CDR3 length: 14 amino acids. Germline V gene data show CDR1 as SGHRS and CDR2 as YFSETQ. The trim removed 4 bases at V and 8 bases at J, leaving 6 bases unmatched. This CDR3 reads CASSPGDRHSPLHF. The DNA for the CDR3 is TGCGCCAGCAGCCCAGGGGACAGACATTCACCCCTCCACTTT.

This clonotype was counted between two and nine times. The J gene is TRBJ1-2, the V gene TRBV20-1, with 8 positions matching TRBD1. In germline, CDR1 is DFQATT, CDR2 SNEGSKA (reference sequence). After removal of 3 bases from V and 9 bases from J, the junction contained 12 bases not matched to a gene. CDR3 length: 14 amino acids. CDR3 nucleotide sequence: TGCAGTGCTAGCAGAATAGGACAGGGTCTACGCTACACCTTC. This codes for CSASRIGQGLRYTF.

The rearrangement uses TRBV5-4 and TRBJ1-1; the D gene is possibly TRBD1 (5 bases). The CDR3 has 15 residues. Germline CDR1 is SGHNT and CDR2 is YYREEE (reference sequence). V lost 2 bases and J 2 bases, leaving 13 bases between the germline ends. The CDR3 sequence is CASSLPRAINTEAFF. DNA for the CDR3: TGTGCCAGCAGCTTACCCAGGGCAATTAACACTGAAGCTTTCTTT. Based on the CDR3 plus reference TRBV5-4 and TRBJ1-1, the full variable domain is ETGVTQSPTHLIKTRGQQVTLRCSSQSGHNTVSWYQQALGQGPQFIFQYYREEENGRGNFPPRFSGLQFPNYSSELNVNALELDDSALYLCASSLPRAINTEAFFGQGTRLTVV.

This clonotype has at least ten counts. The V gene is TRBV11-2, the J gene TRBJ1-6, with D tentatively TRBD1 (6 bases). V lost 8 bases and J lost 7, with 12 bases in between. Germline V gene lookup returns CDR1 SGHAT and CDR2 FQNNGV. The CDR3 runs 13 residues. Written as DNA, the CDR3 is TGTGCCAGCTCCCCCCAGGGGAATTCACCCCTCCACTTT. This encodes CASSPQGNSPLHF.